This is a list of T cell receptor beta chains from one sample in a study of T-cell reconstitution after alpha-beta-depleted transplantation in children. TCRdb re-analysed the PCR reads in MiXCR, keeping a single row per CDR3 protein. The sample contains some 200,000 distinct CDR3 sequences, less than 8% of which appear only once. Specimen: PBMCs from the stem cell graft donor, collected from the stem cell graft. These TCRs come from a human donor who donated a stem cell graft to a child with Wiskott-Aldrich syndrome. The CDR3 runs from the conserved cysteine through the conserved F or W. D genes are given only for firm matches. Clone size appears in some rows only: once, few, many, or a class for an expanded clone.

TRBD2	many	TRBV6-1	TRBJ2-3	CASSHEAGRRTDTQYF	TGTGCCAGCAGTCATGAAGCGGGGAGACGCACAGATACGCAGTATTTT
.	.	TRBV2	TRBJ2-1	CASKIDTSSYNEQFF	TGTGCCAGCAAAATTGACACTAGCTCCTACAATGAGCAGTTCTTC
.	many	TRBV12-3/TRBV12-4	TRBJ1-6	CASSFGQSNSPLHF	TGTGCCAGCAGTTTTGGGCAGAGTAATTCACCCCTCCACTTT
.	many	TRBV5-5	TRBJ2-1	CASSFTGYNEQFF	TGTGCCAGCAGCTTTACAGGGTACAATGAGCAGTTCTTC
.	many	TRBV20-1	TRBJ2-1	CSARDMAASSYNEQFF	TGCAGTGCTAGAGATATGGCAGCTTCATCCTACAATGAGCAGTTCTTC
.	many	TRBV5-1	TRBJ1-3	CASSNGRGSGNTIYF	TGCGCCAGCAGCAATGGACGGGGCTCTGGAAACACCATATATTTT
.	few	TRBV7-7	TRBJ2-3	CASSYSLGDTQYF	TGTGCCAGCAGCTACTCATTGGGGGATACGCAGTATTTT
.	many	TRBV5-1	TRBJ1-1	CASRTELNTEAFF	TGCGCCAGCCGGACCGAATTGAACACTGAAGCTTTCTTT
.	few	TRBV4-2	TRBJ2-1	CASSQDGSRGAILDEQFF	TGTGCCAGCAGCCAAGATGGAAGCAGGGGTGCTATCTTGGATGAGCAGTTCTTC
.	many	TRBV3-1	TRBJ1-4	CASSQGTWIVNEKLFF	TGTGCCAGCAGCCAAGGAACCTGGATTGTTAATGAAAAACTGTTTTTT
TRBD1	many	TRBV7-9	TRBJ1-2	CASSPGQGFYGYTF	TGTGCCAGCAGTCCGGGACAGGGGTTCTATGGCTACACCTTC
.	.	TRBV30	TRBJ2-7	CAWSVNLGAQYF	TGTGCCTGGAGTGTAAACCTTGGGGCCCAGTACTTC
.	.	TRBV18	TRBJ1-2	CASSPLPTQGNDTF	TGTGCCAGCTCACCCCTACCGACACAGGGTAACGACACCTTC
TRBD1	.	TRBV3-1	TRBJ2-7	CATSQDRGWTYEQYF	TGTGCCACCAGCCAAGACAGGGGCTGGACCTACGAGCAGTACTTC
.	many	TRBV20-1	TRBJ2-6	CSARPEYRPLGANVLTF	TGCAGTGCTAGACCTGAGTACAGACCTCTAGGGGCCAACGTCCTGACTTTC
.	many	TRBV7-9	TRBJ2-3	CASSFPKSTDTQYF	TGTGCCAGCAGCTTCCCCAAAAGCACAGATACGCAGTATTTT
.	many	TRBV19	TRBJ2-1	CASSIGEGVVNEQFF	TGTGCCAGTAGTATAGGGGAAGGGGTCGTCAATGAGCAGTTCTTC
.	many	TRBV24-1	TRBJ2-7	CATSENRNEQYF	TGTGCCACCAGTGAAAACAGAAACGAGCAGTACTTC
.	.	TRBV28	TRBJ2-1	CASSRPTVFNEQFF	TGTGCCAGCAGTCGACCGACAGTCTTCAATGAGCAGTTCTTC
.	many	TRBV7-6	TRBJ1-1	CASSLGFGTEAFF	TGTGCCAGCAGCTTAGGATTTGGTACTGAAGCTTTCTTT
TRBD2	many	TRBV4-1	TRBJ2-2	CASSQTPTSGGGGGRGGELFF	TGCGCCAGCAGCCAAACGCCGACTAGCGGGGGGGGCGGTGGAAGAGGCGGGGAGCTGTTTTTT
.	many	TRBV10-3	TRBJ1-5	CAISESGQYSNQPQHF	TGTGCCATCAGTGAGTCCGGACAGTATAGCAATCAGCCCCAGCATTTT
.	many	TRBV10-1	TRBJ2-7	CASSEGEGVPYEQYF	TGCGCCAGCAGTGAAGGAGAGGGGGTCCCCTACGAGCAGTACTTC
.	many	TRBV4-2	TRBJ2-7	CASSQGSRTYEQYF	TGTGCCAGCAGCCAAGGTAGTCGAACCTACGAGCAGTACTTC
.	many	TRBV20-1	TRBJ2-3	CSASVGVTDTQYF	TGCAGTGCTAGCGTGGGAGTGACAGATACGCAGTATTTT
.	few	TRBV30	TRBJ2-5	CAWRRGSETQYF	TGTGCCTGGAGGCGGGGATCGGAGACCCAGTACTTC
.	.	TRBV7-9	TRBJ2-7	CASSLMVGYEQYF	TGTGCCAGCAGCTTAATGGTCGGCTACGAGCAGTACTTC
TRBD2	many	TRBV6-1	TRBJ2-7	CASSPWVAGANEQYF	TGTGCCAGCAGTCCCTGGGTAGCGGGGGCAAACGAGCAGTACTTC
.	few	TRBV11-1	TRBJ1-1	CASGEIDWTMNTEAFF	TGTGCCAGCGGAGAAATCGACTGGACAATGAACACTGAAGCTTTCTTT
TRBD1	few	TRBV7-2	TRBJ2-7	CASRPRQGPPYEQYF	TGTGCCAGCAGGCCTCGACAGGGGCCACCCTACGAGCAGTACTTC